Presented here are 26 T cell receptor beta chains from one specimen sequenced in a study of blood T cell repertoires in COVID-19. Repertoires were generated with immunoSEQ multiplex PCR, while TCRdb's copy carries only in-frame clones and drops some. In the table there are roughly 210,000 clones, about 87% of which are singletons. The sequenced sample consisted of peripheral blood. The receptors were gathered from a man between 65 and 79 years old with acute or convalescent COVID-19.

CDR3 amino acids: CASSLNGGDGYTF. Written as DNA, the CDR3 is TGTGCCAGCTCACTTAATGGAGGGGATGGCTACACCTTC. The chain couples TRBV18 to TRBJ1-2; possibly TRBD1 for D (5 bases). The CDR3 totals 13 residues. V lost 4 bases and J lost 6, with 12 bases in between. Germline V gene lookup returns CDR1 KGHSH and CDR2 LQKENI.

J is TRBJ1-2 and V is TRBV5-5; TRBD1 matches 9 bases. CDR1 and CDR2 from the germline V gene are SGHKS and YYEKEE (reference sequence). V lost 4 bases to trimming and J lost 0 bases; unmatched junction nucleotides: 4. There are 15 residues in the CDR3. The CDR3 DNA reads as TGTGCCAGCAGCGGGGGACAGGGTTCTAACTATGGCTACACCTTC. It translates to CASSGGQGSNYGYTF.

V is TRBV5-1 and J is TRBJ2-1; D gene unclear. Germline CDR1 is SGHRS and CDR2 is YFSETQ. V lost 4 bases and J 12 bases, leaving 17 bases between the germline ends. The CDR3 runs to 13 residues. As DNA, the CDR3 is TGCGCCAGCAGCCCTAGACTCGGTAATCGGCAGTTCTTC. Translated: CASSPRLGNRQFF.

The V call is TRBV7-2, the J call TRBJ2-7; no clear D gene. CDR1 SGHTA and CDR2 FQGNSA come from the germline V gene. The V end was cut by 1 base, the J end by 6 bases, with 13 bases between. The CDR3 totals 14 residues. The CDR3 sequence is CASSLVAGLSEQYF. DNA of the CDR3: TGTGCCAGCAGCTTAGTCGCCGGTTTATCCGAGCAGTACTTC.

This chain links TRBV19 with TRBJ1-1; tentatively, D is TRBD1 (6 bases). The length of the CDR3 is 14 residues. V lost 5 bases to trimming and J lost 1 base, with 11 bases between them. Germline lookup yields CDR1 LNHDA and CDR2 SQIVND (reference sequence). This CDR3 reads CASSRQGRNTEAFF. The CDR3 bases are TGTGCCAGTAGTCGGCAGGGGAGGAACACTGAAGCTTTCTTT.

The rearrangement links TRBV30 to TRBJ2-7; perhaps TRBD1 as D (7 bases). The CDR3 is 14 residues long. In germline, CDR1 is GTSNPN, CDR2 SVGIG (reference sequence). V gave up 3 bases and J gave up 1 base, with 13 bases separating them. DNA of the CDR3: TGTGCCTGGAGCGAATCAGGGGGGTCCTACGAGCAGTACTTC. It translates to CAWSESGGSYEQYF.

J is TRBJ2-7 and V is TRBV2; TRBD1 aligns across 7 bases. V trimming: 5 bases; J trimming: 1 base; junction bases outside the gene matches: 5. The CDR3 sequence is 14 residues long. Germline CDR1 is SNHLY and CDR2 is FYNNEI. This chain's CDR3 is CASSRTGVSYEQYF. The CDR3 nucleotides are TGTGCCAGCAGTAGGACAGGAGTTTCCTACGAGCAGTACTTC.

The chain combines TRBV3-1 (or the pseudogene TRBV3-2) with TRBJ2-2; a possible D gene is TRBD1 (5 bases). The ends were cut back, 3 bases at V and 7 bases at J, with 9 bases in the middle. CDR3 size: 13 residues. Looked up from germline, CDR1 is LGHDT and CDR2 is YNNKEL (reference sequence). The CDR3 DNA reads TGTGCCAGCAGCCAGACGACAGACGGGGAGCTGTTTTTT. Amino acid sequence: CASSQTTDGELFF.

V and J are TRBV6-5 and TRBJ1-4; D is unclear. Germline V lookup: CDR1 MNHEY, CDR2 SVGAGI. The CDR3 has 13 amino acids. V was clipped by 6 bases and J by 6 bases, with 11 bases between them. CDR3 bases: TGTGCCAGCAGATCGGCGGATCATGAAAAACTGTTTTTT. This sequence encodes CASRSADHEKLFF.

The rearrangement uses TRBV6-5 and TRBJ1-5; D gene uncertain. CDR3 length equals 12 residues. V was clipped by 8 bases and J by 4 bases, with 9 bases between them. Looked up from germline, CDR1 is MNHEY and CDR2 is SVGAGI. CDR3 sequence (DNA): TGTGCCAGCGCCTCGGGTAATCAGCCCCAGCATTTT. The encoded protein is CASASGNQPQHF.

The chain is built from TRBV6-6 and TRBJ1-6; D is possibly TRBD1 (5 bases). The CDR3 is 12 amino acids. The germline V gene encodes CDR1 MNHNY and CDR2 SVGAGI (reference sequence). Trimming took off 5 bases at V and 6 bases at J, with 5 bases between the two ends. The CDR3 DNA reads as TGTGCCAGCAGTGACAGTAATTCACCCCTCCACTTT. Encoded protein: CASSDSNSPLHF.

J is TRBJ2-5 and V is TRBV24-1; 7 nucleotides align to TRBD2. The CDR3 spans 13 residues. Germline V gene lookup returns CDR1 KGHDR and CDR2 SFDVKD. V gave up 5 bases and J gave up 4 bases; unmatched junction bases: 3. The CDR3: CATSGLAGETQYF. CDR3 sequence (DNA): TGTGCCACCAGTGGGTTAGCGGGAGAGACCCAGTACTTC.

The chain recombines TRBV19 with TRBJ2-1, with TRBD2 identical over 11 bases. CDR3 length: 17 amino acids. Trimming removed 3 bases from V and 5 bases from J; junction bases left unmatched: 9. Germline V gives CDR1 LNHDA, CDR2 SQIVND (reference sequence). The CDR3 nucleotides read TGTGCCAGTAGTATGGAGACTAGCGGGACGTTTAACAATGAGCAGTTCTTC. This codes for CASSMETSGTFNNEQFF.

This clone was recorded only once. In nucleotides, the CDR3 is TGTGCCAGCAGCTTAGGGCTCAGGACAGCCCCCCGGCAGACCCAGTACTTC. This codes for CASSLGLRTAPRQTQYF. The chain uses TRBV7-8 and TRBJ2-5, with D perhaps TRBD1 (6 bases). V dropped 1 base and J dropped 6 bases, with 21 bases sitting between them. There are 17 residues in the CDR3. Germline V gene lookup returns CDR1 SGHVS and CDR2 FQNEAQ.

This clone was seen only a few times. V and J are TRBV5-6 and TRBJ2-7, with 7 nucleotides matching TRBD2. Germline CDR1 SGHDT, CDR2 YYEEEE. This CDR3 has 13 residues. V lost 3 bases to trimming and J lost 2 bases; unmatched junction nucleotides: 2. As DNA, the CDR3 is TGTGCCAGCAGCTACAGCGGGGCCTACGAGCAGTACTTC. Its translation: CASSYSGAYEQYF.

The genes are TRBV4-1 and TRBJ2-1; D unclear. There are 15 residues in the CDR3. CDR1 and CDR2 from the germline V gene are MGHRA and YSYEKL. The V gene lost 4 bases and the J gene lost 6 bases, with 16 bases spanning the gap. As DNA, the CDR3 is TGCGCCAGCAGCCTCTCCTTCGTGGTCGGCAATGAGCAGTTCTTC. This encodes CASSLSFVVGNEQFF.

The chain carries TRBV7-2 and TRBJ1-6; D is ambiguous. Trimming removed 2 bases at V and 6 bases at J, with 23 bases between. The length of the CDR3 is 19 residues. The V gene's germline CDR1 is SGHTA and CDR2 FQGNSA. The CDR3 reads CASSLRFTAAQSLNSPLHF. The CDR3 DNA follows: TGTGCCAGCAGCTTACGGTTCACAGCCGCGCAATCCCTTAATTCACCCCTCCACTTT.

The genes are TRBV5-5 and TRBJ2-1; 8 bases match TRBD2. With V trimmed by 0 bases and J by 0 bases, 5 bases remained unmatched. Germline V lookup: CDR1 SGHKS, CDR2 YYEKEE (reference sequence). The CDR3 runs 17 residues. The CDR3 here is CASSLAGSGASYNEQFF. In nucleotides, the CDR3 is TGTGCCAGCAGCTTGGCCGGTAGCGGGGCCTCCTACAATGAGCAGTTCTTC.

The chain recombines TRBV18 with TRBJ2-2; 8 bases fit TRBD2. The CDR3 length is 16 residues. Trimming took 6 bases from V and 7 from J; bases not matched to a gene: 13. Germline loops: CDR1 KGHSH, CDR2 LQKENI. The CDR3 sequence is CASSHSPGRASGELFF. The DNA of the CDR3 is TGTGCCAGCTCGCACAGCCCCGGGAGGGCGAGCGGGGAGCTGTTTTTT.

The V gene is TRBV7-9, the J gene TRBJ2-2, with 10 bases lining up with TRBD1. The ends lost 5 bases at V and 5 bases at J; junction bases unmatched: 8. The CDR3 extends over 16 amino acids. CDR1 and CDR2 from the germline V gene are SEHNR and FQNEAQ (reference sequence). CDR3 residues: CASSPSGTGVTGELFF. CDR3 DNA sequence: TGTGCCAGCAGCCCCTCAGGGACAGGGGTAACCGGGGAGCTGTTTTTT.

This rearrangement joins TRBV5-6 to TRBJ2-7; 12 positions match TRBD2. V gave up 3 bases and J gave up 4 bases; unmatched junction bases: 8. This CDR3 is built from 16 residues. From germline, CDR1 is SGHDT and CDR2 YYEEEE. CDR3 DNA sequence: TGTGCCAGCAGCTCGAAGACTAGCGGGAGTCAGTACGAGCAGTACTTC. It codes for CASSSKTSGSQYEQYF.

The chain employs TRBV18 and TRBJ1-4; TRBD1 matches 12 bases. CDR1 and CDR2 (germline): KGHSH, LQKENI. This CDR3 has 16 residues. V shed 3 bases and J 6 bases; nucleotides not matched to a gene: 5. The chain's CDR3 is CASSPGTGGFDEKLFF. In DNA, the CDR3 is TGTGCCAGCTCACCCGGGACAGGGGGCTTTGATGAAAAACTGTTTTTT.

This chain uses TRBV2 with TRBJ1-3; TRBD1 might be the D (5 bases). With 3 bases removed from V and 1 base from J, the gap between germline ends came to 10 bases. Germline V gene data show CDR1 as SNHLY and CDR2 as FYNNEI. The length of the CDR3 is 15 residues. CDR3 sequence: CASSEAGLSGNTIYF. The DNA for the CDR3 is TGTGCCAGCAGTGAGGCAGGGTTGTCTGGAAACACCATATATTTT.

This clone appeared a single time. CDR3 protein: CASSPQGVSYGYTF. CDR3 DNA sequence: TGTGCCAGCAGCCCACAGGGGGTTTCCTATGGCTACACCTTC. The chain recombines TRBV3-1 (or the pseudogene TRBV3-2) with TRBJ1-2; 8 nucleotides line up with TRBD1. CDR3 length: 14 residues. With 4 bases clipped from V and 4 bases from J, the junction kept 5 bases outside the gene matches. CDR1 is LGHDT, CDR2 YNNKEL, per germline (reference sequence).

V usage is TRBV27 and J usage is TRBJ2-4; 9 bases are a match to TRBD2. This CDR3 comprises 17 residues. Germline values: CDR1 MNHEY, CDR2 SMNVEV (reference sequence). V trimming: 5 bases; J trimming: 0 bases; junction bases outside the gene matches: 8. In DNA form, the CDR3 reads TGTGCCAGCAGTGCAACCTCTAGCGGGATAGCCAAAAACATTCAGTACTTC. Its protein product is CASSATSSGIAKNIQYF.

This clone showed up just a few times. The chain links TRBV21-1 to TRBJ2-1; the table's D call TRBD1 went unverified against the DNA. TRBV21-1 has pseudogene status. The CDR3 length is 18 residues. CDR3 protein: CASSHPRGGGQFCDEQFF. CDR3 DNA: TGTGCCAGCAGCCATCCCCGCGGTGGGGGACAGTTTTGCGATGAGCAGTTCTTC.